The 13 T cell receptor beta chains reported below all come from one sample, sequenced in a study of shared clonotypes between healthy human individuals. Assay used: immunoSEQ multiplex PCR; TCRdb lists only in-frame clones, some missing. The sample holds approximately 1,500,000 clones, about 98% seen once. The sequenced material came from naive CD4+ T cells sorted from blood. Subset of the sample: CD45RA+ positively selected. All receptors come from a young man in good health.

The chain couples TRBV7-9 to TRBJ1-2, with 12 bases identical to TRBD1. Per the germline V gene, CDR1 is SEHNR and CDR2 is FQNEAQ (reference sequence). Trimming cost V 4 bases and J 2 bases; bases outside gene matches: 11. This CDR3 spans 18 amino acids. CDR3 sequence: CASSWTGTGGVLNYGYTF. DNA for the CDR3: TGTGCCAGCAGCTGGACCGGGACAGGGGGCGTCTTAAACTATGGCTACACCTTC. Based on the CDR3 plus reference TRBV7-9 and TRBJ1-2, the full variable domain is DTGVSQNPRHKITKRGQNVTFRCDPISEHNRLYWYRQTLGQGPEFLTYFQNEAQLEKSRLLSDRFSAERPKGSFSTLEIQRTEQGDSAMYLCASSWTGTGGVLNYGYTFGSGTRLTVV.

The J gene is TRBJ1-5, the V gene TRBV5-4; D might be TRBD1 (6 bases). Per germline, CDR1 SGHNT and CDR2 YYREEE (reference sequence). The CDR3 covers 15 residues. V lost 3 bases to trimming and J lost 11 bases, with 21 bases between them. CDR3 DNA: TGTGCCAGCAGCTCCGTAGAAAGGGACACAAGGGCCCAGCATTTT. Protein sequence: CASSSVERDTRAQHF. Together with reference TRBV5-4 and TRBJ1-5, the CDR3 gives the full variable domain: ETGVTQSPTHLIKTRGQQVTLRCSSQSGHNTVSWYQQALGQGPQFIFQYYREEENGRGNFPPRFSGLQFPNYSSELNVNALELDDSALYLCASSSVERDTRAQHFGDGTRLSIL.

This clone was seen only once. The V and J genes are TRBV7-9 and TRBJ1-3; D is unclear. Germline V gives CDR1 SEHNR, CDR2 FQNEAQ (reference sequence). V lost 5 bases and J 0 bases, leaving 8 bases between the germline ends. This CDR3 region has 14 residues. The CDR3 DNA is TGTGCCAGCAGCCCCGCGGTCTCTGGAAACACCATATATTTT. Its protein product is CASSPAVSGNTIYF.

The chain is built from TRBV5-4 and TRBJ2-3; a possible D gene is TRBD2 (5 bases). V was clipped by 0 bases and J by 5 bases, with 13 bases between them. CDR1 and CDR2 from the germline V gene are SGHNT and YYREEE (reference sequence). This CDR3 has 15 residues. The CDR3 region is CASSLASGDRDTQYF. CDR3 coding DNA: TGTGCCAGCAGCTTGGCCAGCGGAGATAGAGATACGCAGTATTTT. The full variable domain, with the rest looked up from reference TRBV5-4 and TRBJ2-3, is ETGVTQSPTHLIKTRGQQVTLRCSSQSGHNTVSWYQQALGQGPQFIFQYYREEENGRGNFPPRFSGLQFPNYSSELNVNALELDDSALYLCASSLASGDRDTQYFGPGTRLTVL.

V and J are TRBV18 and TRBJ2-1, with a weak D call TRBD2 (5 bases). Germline V gene sequence: CDR1 KGHSH, CDR2 LQKENI. The V gene lost 3 bases and the J gene lost 0 bases, with 12 bases spanning the gap. The length of the CDR3 is 16 residues. CDR3 in amino acids: CASSPLASSSYNEQFF. The CDR3 DNA is TGTGCCAGCTCACCCCTAGCTTCGAGCTCCTACAATGAGCAGTTCTTC.

V usage is TRBV9 and J usage is TRBJ1-2, with a tentative D call TRBD1 (5 bases). Trimming took off 4 bases at V and 8 bases at J, with 24 bases between the two ends. Germline-derived CDR1 and CDR2 are SGDLS and YYNGEE. The CDR3 has 16 amino acids. CDR3 region: CASSTILSGTLEGYTF. The DNA for the CDR3 is TGTGCCAGCAGCACCATCCTCTCCGGGACCCTTGAAGGCTACACCTTC.

This chain connects TRBV5-1 to TRBJ2-5; D may be TRBD1 (6 bases). The V gene's germline CDR1 is SGHRS and CDR2 YFSETQ. With 6 bases removed from V and 0 bases from J, the gap between germline ends came to 12 bases. CDR3 length: 14 residues. The CDR3 spells CASTLQGHQETQYF. The CDR3 DNA follows: TGCGCCAGCACCCTACAGGGTCACCAAGAGACCCAGTACTTC.

The chain uses TRBV7-2 and TRBJ2-5; tentative D call: TRBD1 (5 bases). Trimming took off 5 bases at V and 5 bases at J, with 12 bases between the two ends. This CDR3 contains 13 residues. Germline-derived CDR1 and CDR2 are SGHTA and FQGNSA. The CDR3 nucleotides are TGTGCCAGCAGCCAATCAAGGGGCGAGACCCAGTACTTC. Translated: CASSQSRGETQYF.

This clone was observed once. This chain uses TRBV19 with TRBJ2-6; unclear D gene. V was pared by 7 bases and J by 6 bases, with 7 bases between. The germline V gene has CDR1 LNHDA and CDR2 SQIVND (reference sequence). This CDR3 region has 12 residues. The DNA of the CDR3 is TGTGCCAGTACTTCCATGGCCAACGTCCTGACTTTC. Amino acid sequence: CASTSMANVLTF. The full variable domain, in which reference TRBV19 and TRBJ2-6 provide the parts outside the CDR3, is DGGITQSPKYLFRKEGQNVTLSCEQNLNHDAMYWYRQDPGQGLRLIYYSQIVNDFQKGDIAEGYSVSREKKESFPLTVTSAQKNPTAFYLCASTSMANVLTFGAGSRLTVL.

The chain uses TRBV9 and TRBJ2-2; 9 nucleotides agree with TRBD1. Germline lookup yields CDR1 SGDLS and CDR2 YYNGEE. The ends lost 1 base at V and 3 bases at J; junction bases unmatched: 7. CDR3 size: 17 residues. CDR3 nucleotide sequence: TGTGCCAGCAGCGTAACCACAGGGGGCCTGGACACCGGGGAGCTGTTTTTT. Translation gives CASSVTTGGLDTGELFF.

The rearrangement uses TRBV14 and TRBJ2-6, with D perhaps given as TRBD1 or TRBD2 (5 bases each). The CDR3 consists of 18 residues. V shed 6 bases and J shed 0 bases, with 18 bases lying between them. Looked up from germline, CDR1 is SGHDN and CDR2 is FVKESK. CDR3 region: CASRQTGTVFSGANVLTF. The CDR3 DNA reads as TGTGCCAGCAGGCAAACCGGGACGGTATTCTCTGGGGCCAACGTCCTGACTTTC.

The V gene is TRBV11-2, the J gene TRBJ2-1, with TRBD2 identical over 8 bases. This CDR3 is 17 amino acids long. V gave up 2 bases and J gave up 2 bases; unmatched junction bases: 8. The V gene's germline CDR1 is SGHAT and CDR2 FQNNGV. The CDR3 here is CASSLNRAGGAYNEQFF. The CDR3 coding sequence is TGTGCCAGCAGCTTAAATCGGGCGGGAGGAGCCTACAATGAGCAGTTCTTC.

V is TRBV6-1 and J is TRBJ2-7; 9 bases are a match to TRBD1. The germline V gene encodes CDR1 MNHNS and CDR2 SASEGT. The CDR3 runs 14 residues. Germline trimming cut 10 bases from V and 4 bases from J; bases unmatched to any gene: 11. The CDR3 region has the DNA TGTGCCACCAACCGGGACAGGGCGCGATACGAGCAGTACTTC. Residues: CATNRDRARYEQYF.